Listed below are T cell receptor beta chains from one sample, sequenced in a study of shared clonotypes between healthy human individuals. Data came from immunoSEQ multiplex PCR; TCRdb stores just in-frame clones and leaves some out. The sample records approximately 1.5 million clones, approximately 98% being singletons. Source material: naive CD4+ T cells sorted from blood. These receptors were taken from a man aged 25 to 40 in good health. The CDR3 runs from the conserved cysteine through the conserved F or W. The D gene is left open where the match is weak. Where a row states a size, it is once, few, many or the class of an expanded clone; other rows omit it.

V gene	J gene	clone size	D gene	CDR3 protein	CDR3 DNA
TRBV5-4	TRBJ2-7	.	TRBD1	CASSSDRGITYEQYF	TGTGCCAGCAGCTCGGACAGGGGGATAACCTACGAGCAGTACTTC
TRBV19	TRBJ2-5	.	TRBD2	CASSIELAGGRETQYF	TGTGCCAGTAGTATCGAACTAGCGGGAGGGAGAGAGACCCAGTACTTC
TRBV5-1	TRBJ2-7	.	.	CASSVDGFYEQYF	TGCGCCAGCAGCGTGGACGGGTTCTACGAGCAGTACTTC
TRBV7-2	TRBJ2-5	.	TRBD2	CASSPGGEGPQETQYF	TGTGCCAGCAGCCCCGGAGGGGAGGGCCCACAAGAGACCCAGTACTTC
TRBV9	TRBJ2-7	once	TRBD2	CASSVGAGGPHEQYF	TGTGCCAGCAGCGTAGGAGCGGGAGGGCCCCACGAGCAGTACTTC
TRBV5-1	TRBJ2-5	.	TRBD2	CASSLGTGGETQYF	TGCGCCAGCAGCCTCGGGACCGGGGGGGAGACCCAGTACTTC
TRBV2	TRBJ2-2	.	.	CASTASGELFF	TGTGCCAGCACCGCGTCCGGGGAGCTGTTTTTT
TRBV6-6	TRBJ1-5	.	.	CASSHGRGYQPQHF	TGTGCCAGCAGTCACGGGAGGGGGTATCAGCCCCAGCATTTT
TRBV5-4	TRBJ2-5	.	TRBD1	CASTPGQGRETQYF	TGTGCCAGCACTCCGGGACAGGGCCGAGAGACCCAGTACTTC
TRBV2	TRBJ2-5	.	.	CASSVEPGEDETQYF	TGTGCCAGCAGTGTGGAGCCCGGGGAGGATGAGACCCAGTACTTC
TRBV5-1	TRBJ1-1	.	.	CASSLRKRDVISWGTEAFF	TGCGCCAGCAGCTTACGTAAACGGGACGTTATCTCCTGGGGAACTGAAGCTTTCTTT
TRBV11-2	TRBJ2-5	.	.	CASTIGSQETQYF	TGTGCCAGCACCATAGGTAGCCAAGAGACCCAGTACTTC
TRBV7-6	TRBJ2-1	.	.	CASSLALAFPYNEQFF	TGTGCCAGCAGCCTAGCGCTAGCGTTTCCGTACAATGAGCAGTTCTTC
TRBV6-5	TRBJ2-1	.	TRBD2	CASGLADHSYNEQFF	TGTGCCAGCGGACTAGCGGACCACTCCTACAATGAGCAGTTCTTC
TRBV28	TRBJ2-5	once	.	CASSFRGQGTQYF	TGTGCCAGCAGTTTCAGGGGTCAGGGGACCCAGTACTTC
TRBV18	TRBJ2-2	.	TRBD1	CASSPSGQTNTGELFF	TGTGCCAGCTCACCGTCGGGACAGACGAACACCGGGGAGCTGTTTTTT
TRBV7-9	TRBJ1-4	.	.	CASSLPRVATNEKLFF	TGTGCCAGCAGCTTACCGAGGGTTGCAACTAATGAAAAACTGTTTTTT
TRBV7-2	TRBJ2-5	once	.	CASSLGGTLGGVWETQYF	TGTGCCAGCAGCTTAGGAGGCACTTTGGGGGGAGTATGGGAGACCCAGTACTTC
TRBV5-5	TRBJ1-1	.	TRBD1	CASSLIPGQLNTEAFF	TGTGCCAGCAGCTTAATCCCGGGACAGTTGAACACTGAAGCTTTCTTT
TRBV28	TRBJ2-3	.	.	CASSFRGTQYF	TGTGCCAGCAGTTTTAGAGGTACGCAGTATTTT
TRBV2	TRBJ1-4	.	.	CASSVYATNEKLFF	TGTGCCAGCAGTGTCTATGCAACTAATGAAAAACTGTTTTTT